The following is a T cell receptor beta chain sequence with its context. Its antigen is as yet unknown. Disease in donors with ophthalmopathy had moderate-to-severe activity, CAS ≥3, NOSPECS ≥4 and under 3 months' duration. Using RNA transcripts, the TCR beta CDR3 regions were amplified. RT-PCR in the first round used HTBI primers; a second-round multiplex PCR followed. TCRdb redid the calling of the multiplex PCR reads with MiXCR, one entry per CDR3 protein. The table has 300,000 to 350,000 distinct CDR3 sequences, roughly 15% seen once. This sample is part of a study of Graves' ophthalmopathy and Graves' hyperthyroidism. Study observations and caveats: Blood was where most expanded thyroid clonotypes above 0.001 frequency also turned up.

Deletions cut 6 bases from V and 3 bases from J, with 12 bases between. Germline CDR1 reads MNHNS; CDR2 reads SASEGT. The CDR3 spans 14 residues. This chain connects TRBV6-1 to TRBJ1-3; D not resolved. The source is an adult man with Graves' ophthalmopathy. The sample comprised peripheral blood. The CDR3 DNA reads TGTGCCAGCAGCGGCAGCAACTATGGAAACACCATATATTTT. This gives the protein CASSGSNYGNTIYF.